This T cell receptor beta chain came from a study of regulatory T cells in long-lasting Graves disease (dated by TCRdb to 2020 to 2022). In terms of the full investigation: Persistent Graves' disease was defined as antithyroid drug treatment for over 5 years with persistently positive TSH receptor autoantibodies. The study was conducted in China and was registered as a clinical trial. A total of around 33 samples were covered by TCR sequencing, comprising approximately 13 persistent and 20 newly diagnosed Graves' disease patients. Persistent Graves' disease patients were compared with newly diagnosed Graves' disease patients by peripheral blood TCR sequencing and RNA sequencing. Persistent Graves' disease patients in the clinical cohort had taken antithyroid drugs for approximately 10 years on average. What the study reported, not specific to this receptor: The small sample size was acknowledged by the authors as a limitation that may reduce accuracy. Persistent disease showed preferential use of TRBV28, TRBJ1-2 and TRBJ2-5, whereas newly diagnosed disease favored TRBV20-1 and TRBJ2-1. Patients with persistent disease shared more public clonotypes (about 2,900) than newly diagnosed patients did (more than 900). Sequencing and analysis were restricted to the TCR beta chain. Peripheral blood alone was examined, since thyroid tissue, which constituted the primary lesion, could not be accessed. Lower TCR Shannon entropy and fewer highly expanded clones were observed in persistent Graves' disease patients than in newly diagnosed patients, which suggested clonal expansion.

Of note for this clonotype: What antigen it recognizes has not been identified. One base away there is no much larger clone; base qualities are not given.

Library preparation was by multiplex PCR. Sequencing used an Illumina HiSeq 4000. TCR beta libraries were built with iRepertoire HTBI primers and Arm-PCR amplification of CDR3 regions. Gel purification was performed on PCR products prior to sequencing. On the authors' methods: Across samples, around 62 TRBV and 14 TRBJ segments were identified and used for gene usage analysis of CDR3 amino acid clonotypes. COPE and FqMerger were used to merge the filtered high-quality paired reads into contigs. Contigs were aligned with BLAST to IMGT TRBV, TRBD and TRBJ reference genes, and CDR3 was defined per IMGT. Any clonotype with a frequency above 0.1% was counted as a highly expanded clone. Shannon entropy was used to measure repertoire diversity, and the Gini coefficient was used to measure V-J evenness. A clonotype was considered public if more than one individual shared it. The public reads were reanalyzed by TCRdb: fastp trimming at Q25, MiXCR alignment, in-frame beta chains only. All rows with the same CDR3 protein become a single entry with the most common DNA and genes. TCRdb, not the authors, supplied the V and J calls. This sample has around 400,000 distinct CDR3 sequences in its table, and less than 30% of those were observed once. The top ten clonotypes cover 25% to 35% of the sample.

In light of the paper, this sample's time point label describes: persistent/refractory GD, antithyroid drugs over 5 years with positive TRAb. RNA was extracted from PBMCs in TRIzol for both TCR sequencing and RNA sequencing. The diagnosis of Graves' disease was made according to American Thyroid Association guidelines. The patients came from an endocrinology department in Xi'an, China. From each patient, 8 to 10 milliliters of peripheral blood was collected into an EDTA anticoagulant tube. Ficoll Paque Plus density gradient separation was used to isolate PBMCs, and no further T cell sorting was performed. An Agilent 2100 Bioanalyzer and agarose gel were used to check RNA quality, and a NanoDrop 2000 was used to measure RNA concentration. The germline V gene encodes CDR1 MGHRA and CDR2 YSYEKL. The CDR3 has 15 amino acids, counting the end cysteine and phenylalanine. The read is trimmed to its CDR3 DNA, 45 bases read in frame from base 1. V is cut by 4 bases and J by 4 bases, and the space between the germline ends is 14 bases.

The sequence joins TRBV4-1 to TRBJ1-5; TRBD1 might be the D gene, on 6 matching bases. The sequence came from a woman aged 40 to 49 with Graves disease. Donor details come from another sample of the same person, matched by shared clones. Here the sequenced sample was peripheral blood mononuclear cells (PBMCs), taken when the disease was refractory, from a patient treated with antithyroid drugs. The DNA sequence follows: TGCGCCAGCAGCCTTGCCGCAGGGGTTAATCAGCCCCAGCATTTT. It translates to CASSLAAGVNQPQHF.